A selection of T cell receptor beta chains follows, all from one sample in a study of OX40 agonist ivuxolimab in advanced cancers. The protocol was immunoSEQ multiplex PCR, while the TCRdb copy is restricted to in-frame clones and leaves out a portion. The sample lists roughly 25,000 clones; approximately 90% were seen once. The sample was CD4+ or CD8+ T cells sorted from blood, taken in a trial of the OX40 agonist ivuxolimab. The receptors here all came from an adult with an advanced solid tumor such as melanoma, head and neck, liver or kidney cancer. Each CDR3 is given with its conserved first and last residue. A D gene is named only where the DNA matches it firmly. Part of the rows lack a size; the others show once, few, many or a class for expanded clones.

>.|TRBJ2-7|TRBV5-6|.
CASSFSSSYEQYF
TGTGCCAGCAGCTTCAGTAGCTCCTACGAGCAGTACTTC
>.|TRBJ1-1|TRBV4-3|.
CASSQGGPRAEAFF
TGCGCCAGCAGCCAAGGGGGACCACGCGCTGAAGCTTTCTTT
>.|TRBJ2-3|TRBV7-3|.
CASSLRGGVSDRTDTQYF
TGTGCCAGCAGCTTAAGGGGGGGCGTGAGCGACCGCACAGATACGCAGTATTTT
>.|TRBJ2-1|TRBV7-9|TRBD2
CASDGGGLHNEQFF
TGTGCCAGTGACGGCGGGGGGCTTCACAATGAGCAGTTCTTC
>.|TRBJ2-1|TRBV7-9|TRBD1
CASSPGTGVQREQFF
TGTGCCAGCAGCCCCGGGACAGGGGTCCAGAGGGAGCAGTTCTTC
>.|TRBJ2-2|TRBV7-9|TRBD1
CASARQGGTGELFF
TGTGCCAGCGCAAGACAGGGTGGAACCGGGGAGCTGTTTTTT
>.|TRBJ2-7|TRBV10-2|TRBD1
CASRTFGQGSSYEQYF
TGCGCCAGCAGAACCTTCGGACAGGGGAGCTCCTACGAGCAGTACTTC
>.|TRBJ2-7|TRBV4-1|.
CASSQEPRSYEQYF
TGCGCCAGCAGCCAAGAACCCCGATCGTACGAGCAGTACTTC
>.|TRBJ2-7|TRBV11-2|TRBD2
CASSLRGDEQYF
TGTGCCAGCAGCTTGCGGGGGGACGAGCAGTACTTC
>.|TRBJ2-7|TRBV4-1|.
CASSHPGTTSSYEQYF
TGCGCCAGCAGCCATCCCGGGACAACGAGCTCCTACGAGCAGTACTTC
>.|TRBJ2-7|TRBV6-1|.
CASTDLGEQYF
TGTGCCAGCACCGACCTGGGGGAGCAGTACTTC
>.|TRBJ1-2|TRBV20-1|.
CSQQIISGYTF
TGCAGTCAACAAATCATCAGCGGCTACACCTTC
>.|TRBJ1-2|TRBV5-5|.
CASSLALAGANYGYTF
TGTGCCAGCAGCTTGGCCTTGGCCGGAGCTAACTATGGCTACACCTTC
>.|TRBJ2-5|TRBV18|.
CASSPPRGEKYQETQYF
TGTGCCAGCTCACCCCCCAGGGGTGAGAAGTACCAAGAGACCCAGTACTTC
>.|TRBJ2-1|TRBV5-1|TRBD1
CASSLGTGLGNEQFF
TGCGCCAGCAGCTTGGGGACAGGGCTAGGGAATGAGCAGTTCTTC
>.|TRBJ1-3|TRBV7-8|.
CASSLAMGLENTIYF
TGTGCCAGCAGCTTAGCTATGGGTCTGGAAAACACCATATATTTT
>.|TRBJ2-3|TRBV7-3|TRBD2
CASSFLAGGPGTDTQYF
TGTGCCAGCAGCTTCCTAGCGGGAGGGCCGGGTACAGATACGCAGTATTTT
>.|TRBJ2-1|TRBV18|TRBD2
CASSHGLAGAPSEQFF
TGTGCCAGCTCACACGGACTAGCGGGGGCCCCCAGTGAGCAGTTCTTC
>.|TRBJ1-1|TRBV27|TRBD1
CASRTGGFTEAFF
TGTGCCAGCAGGACAGGGGGCTTCACTGAAGCTTTCTTT
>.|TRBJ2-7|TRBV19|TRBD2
CATMGLAGASVREQYF
TGTGCCACCATGGGACTAGCGGGAGCCTCGGTCCGCGAGCAGTACTTC
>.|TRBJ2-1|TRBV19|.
CASSKGDEQFF
TGTGCCAGTAGTAAGGGCGATGAGCAGTTCTTC
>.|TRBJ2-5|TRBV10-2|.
CASMALTGETQYF
TGCGCCAGCATGGCGCTGACGGGGGAGACCCAGTACTTC
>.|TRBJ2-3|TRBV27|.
CASSLGDTQYF
TGTGCCAGCAGTTTGGGAGACACGCAGTATTTT
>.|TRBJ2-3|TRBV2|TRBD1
CARTDRARSTDTQYF
TGTGCCAGGACCGACAGGGCTCGGAGCACAGATACGCAGTATTTT
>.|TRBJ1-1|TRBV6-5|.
CASSWGGHPVAEAFF
TGTGCCAGCAGCTGGGGGGGGCATCCCGTAGCTGAAGCTTTCTTT
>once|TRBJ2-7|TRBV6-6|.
CASSDSGYEQYF
TGTGCCAGCAGTGATTCAGGCTACGAGCAGTACTTC
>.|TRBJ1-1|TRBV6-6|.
CASTHLGGTEAFF
TGTGCCAGCACCCACTTAGGGGGAACTGAAGCTTTCTTT
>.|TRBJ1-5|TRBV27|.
CASSTDPYSNQPQHF
TGTGCCAGCAGTACCGACCCATATAGCAATCAGCCCCAGCATTTT
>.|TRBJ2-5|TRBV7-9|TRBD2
CASSLPLAGEETQYF
TGTGCCAGCAGCTTACCTCTGGCGGGAGAGGAGACCCAGTACTTC